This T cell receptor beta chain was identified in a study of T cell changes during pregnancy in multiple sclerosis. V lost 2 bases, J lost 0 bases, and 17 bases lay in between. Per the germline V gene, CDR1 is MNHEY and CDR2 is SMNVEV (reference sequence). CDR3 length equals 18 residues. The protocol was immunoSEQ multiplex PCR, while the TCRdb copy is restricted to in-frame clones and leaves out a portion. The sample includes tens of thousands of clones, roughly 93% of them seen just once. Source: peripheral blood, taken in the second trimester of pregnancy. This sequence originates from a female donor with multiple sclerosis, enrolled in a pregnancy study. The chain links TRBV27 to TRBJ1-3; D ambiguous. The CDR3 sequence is CASSLPLVDNCSGNTIYF. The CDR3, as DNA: TGTGCCAGCAGTTTACCCCTGGTAGACAACTGCTCTGGAAACACCATATATTTT.